This TCR beta chain is from a study of shared clonotypes between healthy human individuals. As concerns this clone: Its specificity is unknown.

Study-wide points: The authors expected sequencing depth to affect clonotype sharing among donors.

This CDR3 comprises 14 residues. Germline V lookup: CDR1 KGHSH, CDR2 LQKENI. Trimming at V came to 5 bases and at J to 10 bases, leaving 4 bases not matched to a gene. The unsorted PBMC sample used ten immunoSEQ deep assay plates. Here immunoSEQ multiplex PCR was the method, and the copy in TCRdb shows in-frame clones only, minus some. The profile shows about 460,000 clones, 70% to 80% of them singletons. V and J are TRBV18 and TRBJ2-1; 14 nucleotides agree with TRBD2. This clonotype was sampled from a woman between 40 and 55 years old in good health. Some clones in this sample may be carry-over from other donors' samples. Source material: PBMCs. CDR3 protein: CASSAGLAGEEQFF. CDR3 DNA: TGTGCCAGCTCAGCGGGACTAGCGGGAGAAGAGCAGTTCTTC.